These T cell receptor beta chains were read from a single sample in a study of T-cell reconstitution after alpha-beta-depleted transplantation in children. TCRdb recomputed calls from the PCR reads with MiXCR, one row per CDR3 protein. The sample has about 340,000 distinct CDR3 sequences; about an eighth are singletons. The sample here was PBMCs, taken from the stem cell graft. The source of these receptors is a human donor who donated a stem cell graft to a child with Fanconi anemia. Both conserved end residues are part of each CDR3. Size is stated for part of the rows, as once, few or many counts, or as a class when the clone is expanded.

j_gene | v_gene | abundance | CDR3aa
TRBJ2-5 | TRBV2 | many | CASSSSSTGGTQYF
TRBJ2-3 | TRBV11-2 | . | CASSLVPGSDTQYF
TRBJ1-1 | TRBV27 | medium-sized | CASSLAKNTEAFF
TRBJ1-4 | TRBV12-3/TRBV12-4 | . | CASTQDRGGEKLFF
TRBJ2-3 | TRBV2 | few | CASSGRGTDTQYF
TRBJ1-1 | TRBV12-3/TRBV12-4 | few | CASSFGAGLGEAFF
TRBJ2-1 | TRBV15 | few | CATSAGPYEQFF
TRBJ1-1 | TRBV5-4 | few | CASSPSVGALNTEAFF
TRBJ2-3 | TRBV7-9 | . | CASSRTSGGPAQYF
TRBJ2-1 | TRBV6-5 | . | CASSYRQGSNEQFF
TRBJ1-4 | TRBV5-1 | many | CASSLGRGYGEKLFF
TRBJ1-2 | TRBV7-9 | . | CASSSRTEVYGYTF
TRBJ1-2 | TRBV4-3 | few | CASSQDQDRDFNYGYTF
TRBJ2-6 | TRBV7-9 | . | CASSPTAGRGANVLTF
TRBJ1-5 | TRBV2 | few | CASSARTAHSQPQHF
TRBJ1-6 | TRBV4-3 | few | CASSQANSPLHF
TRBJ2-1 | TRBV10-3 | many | CAISVTSGNYNEQFF
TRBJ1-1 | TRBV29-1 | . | CSVVLQGSGNTEAFF
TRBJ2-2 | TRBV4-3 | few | CASSQLLAGGGTGELFF
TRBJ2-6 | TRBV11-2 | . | CASSLLRGFSGGANVLTF
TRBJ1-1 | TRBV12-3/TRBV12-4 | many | CASSPLNTEAFF
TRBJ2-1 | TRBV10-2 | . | CASSGQANQYNEQFF
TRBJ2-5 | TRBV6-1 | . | CASRQTAQETQYF
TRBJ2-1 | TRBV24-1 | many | CATSDFKGWGNEQFF
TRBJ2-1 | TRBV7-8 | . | CASSLARVNNEQFF
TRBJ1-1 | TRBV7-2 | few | CASSLTGDYTEAFF
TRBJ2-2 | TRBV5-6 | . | CASSPGAQIGTGELFF
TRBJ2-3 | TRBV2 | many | CASSVRGDTQYF
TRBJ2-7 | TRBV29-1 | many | CSVKTGSYEQYF
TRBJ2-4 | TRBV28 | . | CASSNTWTSGGWGKNIQYF
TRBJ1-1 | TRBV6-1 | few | CASLTTPVGYTEAFF
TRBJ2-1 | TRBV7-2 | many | CASSPVGQGGNEQFF